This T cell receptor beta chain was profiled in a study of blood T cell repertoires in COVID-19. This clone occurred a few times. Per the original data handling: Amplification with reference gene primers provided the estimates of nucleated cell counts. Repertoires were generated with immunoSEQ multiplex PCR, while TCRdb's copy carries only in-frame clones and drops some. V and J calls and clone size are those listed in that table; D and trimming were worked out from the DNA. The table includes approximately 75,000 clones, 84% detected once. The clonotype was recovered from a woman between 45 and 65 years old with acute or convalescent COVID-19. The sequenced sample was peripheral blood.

For the CDR3, the DNA is TGTGCTAGTGGTTTGCAGGGAACTAATGAAAAACTGTTTTTT. Its translation is CASGLQGTNEKLFF. The chain joins TRBV12-5 to TRBJ1-4; D is possibly TRBD1 (5 bases). Trimming cost V 2 bases and J 1 base, with 5 bases left between them. Germline lookup yields CDR1 LGHNT and CDR2 FRNRAP. The CDR3 contains 14 residues.